This T cell receptor beta chain was retrieved from a study of regulatory T cells in long-lasting Graves disease. V gave up 2 bases and J gave up 1 base, with 11 bases separating them. CDR3 length: 14 amino acids. Per the germline V gene, CDR1 is DFQATT and CDR2 is SNEGSKA (reference sequence). Study observations and caveats: The study found persistent patients shared more public clonotypes (over 2,500) than new patients (about 890).

Time point here: persistent/refractory GD, antithyroid drugs over 5 years with positive TRAb. The TCR library was made from RNA that had been extracted from PBMCs in TRIzol. Relying on iRepertoire HTBI primers and Arm-PCR of CDR3 regions, the team built TCR beta libraries. TCRdb recomputed calls from the multiplex PCR reads with MiXCR, one row per CDR3 protein. The sample lists about 430,000 distinct CDR3 sequences; around 20% were seen once. Many counts were recorded for this clonotype. The antigen is not known. The sequence was obtained from a female donor with Graves disease. The sequencing here drew on peripheral blood mononuclear cells (PBMCs), taken when the disease was refractory, from a patient treated with antithyroid drugs. J is TRBJ1-1 and V is TRBV20-1; tentative D call: TRBD1 (5 bases). CDR3 nucleotide sequence: TGCAGTGCTAGAAAAGGGGCACCGAACACTGAAGCTTTCTTT. Its protein product is CSARKGAPNTEAFF.